The following is a TCR beta chain sequence with its context. These data are taken from a study of blood T cell repertoires in COVID-19. Study-level background: Donors in the United States, Italy and Spain gave samples during acute or convalescent COVID-19.

V was trimmed by 10 bases and J by 1 base, leaving 13 bases between them. CDR3 length equals 13 residues. CDR1 and CDR2 from the germline V gene are MDHEN and SYDVKM. In the original analysis: Amplification of reference gene primers provided the estimated nucleated cell counts. Some clones are missing from TCRdb's copy, which holds only in-frame ones; the method was immunoSEQ multiplex PCR. That table furnishes V, J and clone size, whereas the DNA furnished D and trimming. Of about 250,000 clones listed, just over 85% are singletons. The receptor was derived from a man older than 75 with acute or convalescent COVID-19. The sample taken for sequencing was peripheral blood. The rearrangement joins TRBV28 to TRBJ1-1, with D perhaps matching TRBD1 (6 bases). The CDR3 here is CATQRGTNTEAFF. The DNA of the CDR3 is TGTGCCACACAGAGGGGGACGAACACTGAAGCTTTCTTT.